Listed here is a single TCR beta chain. Profiling relied on immunoSEQ multiplex PCR, and the TCRdb table lists in-frame clones only, not all of them. The data contain about 420,000 clones, roughly 90% of them singletons. The data belong to a study of Ad26.COV2.S vaccination and SARS-CoV-2 variants. Across the study: Ad26.COV2.S, an intramuscular injection, was given once or twice 56 days apart.

Treatment described: about 20 received Ad26.COV2.S at low or high dose, single or two shots; several received placebo; per-sample allocation not given. The samples were gathered on day 63 after the first injection of vaccine or placebo. The individual, an adult aged 18-55 years, was a donor in Boston. The shot given was an Ad26 vector that makes Wuhan-strain SARS-CoV-2 spike. Germline CDR1 is SGHVS and CDR2 is FQNEAQ. V lost 2 bases and J lost 6, with 13 bases in between. CDR3 length: 14 residues. The chain has TRBV7-8 and TRBJ1-2; possible D gene TRBD1, 6 bases. The sample consisted of peripheral blood, taken in a trial of Ad26.COV2.S vaccine versus placebo. This TCR derives from a person between 18 and 59 years old who received the Ad26.COV2.S COVID-19 vaccine or a placebo. CDR3 nucleotide sequence: TGTGCCAGCAGCTTATTCCAGGGGTCCCATGGCTACACCTTC. This gives the protein CASSLFQGSHGYTF.